This T cell receptor (beta chain) was recovered during a study of T cells in Graves' hyperthyroidism and ophthalmopathy (dated 2019 in TCRdb). With regard to the full study: Peripheral blood samples were taken at initial diagnosis, before any treatment was given. To identify TCR V-J signatures that set the groups apart, the researchers used a discovery cohort of about a hundred patients, made up of about 44 with Graves' ophthalmopathy and some 55 with stable Graves' hyperthyroidism. An independent validation cohort of 18 to 20 hyperthyroidism patients and approximately 17 patients who later progressed to ophthalmopathy tested prospective prediction of ophthalmopathy. The 95 to 100 discovery patients were randomly divided into training and test sets at a 7:3 ratio. Thyroid tissue and blood T-cell repertoires from more than five Graves' hyperthyroidism patients were also compared in the study. Once sampling was done, hyperthyroidism patients were given methimazole at a starting dose of 30 mg daily, whereas ophthalmopathy patients were given high-dose intravenous methylprednisolone. The paper reports TCR Vbeta CDR3 sequencing of more than 120 peripheral blood samples: around 45 ophthalmopathy, some 80 hyperthyroidism and around 17 progressor patients. What the work shows at the level of the full study, not this receptor alone: In validation, progression to ophthalmopathy was predicted by the model with roughly 69% sensitivity and 72% to 85% specificity, a median of about 6.4 months before onset. Most expanded thyroid clonotypes (frequency above 0.001) were also detected in blood, suggesting blood repertoires may reflect thyroid immune responses. No statistical method was used to fix the sample size in advance, and group allocation was not hidden from the investigators. A model built on a 13 V-J signature distinguished ophthalmopathy from stable hyperthyroidism, reaching about 88% sensitivity and 81.08% specificity in cross-validation and 80%/75% in testing.

Clipping removes 7 bases from V and 1 base from J, with 5 as the unmatched junction base count. The CDR3 holds 14 amino acids from the cysteine to the phenylalanine. Left in the record is the CDR3 DNA by itself, 42 bases read in frame from the first base. From a lookup of the germline V gene, CDR1 and CDR2 are SNHLY and FYNNEI. This clonotype occurred many times. Its antigen has not been determined. Within one base of it there is no much larger clone, and no base qualities were kept. Amplification of TCR beta CDR3 regions was carried out from RNA transcripts. The first round of RT-PCR for the TCR CDR3 was performed with the HTBI primer set and the Qiagen OneStep RT-PCR kit. A second multiplex PCR round built the libraries, followed by size selection and purification. Paired-end sequencing of the libraries was performed with 100 bp reads on an Illumina HiSeq2000. The authors' analysis ran thus. Raw data were processed with SOAPnuke, discarding reads with adapters, uncalled bases, mean Phred below 15, or no exact constant-primer or identifier match. High-quality paired reads were merged using COPE v1.2.5, and each unique nucleotide sequence was defined as a clonotype. MiTCR v1.1 was used to align clonotypes to the IMGT TRBV, TRBD and TRBJ reference segments. Analysis was restricted to V-J combinations with a frequency above 0.0001, which covered 99.2% of repertoires. The TCS score was defined as F50 (clonal expansion) divided by E x V (chaos), with BLOSUM62-based TCRdist calculated between CDR3 peptides within each V-J. Welch's t-statistics and random forest reduced approximately 520 V-J features to 13, which were used in a naive Bayes classifier (R e1071). TCRdb trimmed the raw reads at Q25, called clones with MiXCR and kept productive beta chains. Rows are unified per CDR3 protein, each entry keeping the most common DNA and genes. TCRdb, rather than the study authors, made the V and J calls. This sample comprises some 580,000 distinct CDR3 sequences, about a sixth of them detected only once. Jointly, the top ten make up roughly 3% of the sample.

Ophthalmopathy patients had moderately to severely active disease, Clinical Activity Score of at least 3, NOSPECS grade of at least 4, and duration under 3 months. Exclusion was applied to patients with uncontrolled infections, other autoimmune diseases, pregnancy or lactation. Clinical symptoms, serum thyroxine and TRAb, thyroid ultrasound, and orbital computed tomography formed the basis for the diagnoses. PBMCs were separated from roughly 9.6 ml of fresh peripheral blood using Ficoll-Paque density gradient centrifugation. Total RNA was extracted using Trizol reagent, and RNA quality was assessed on an Agilent 2100 Bioanalyzer.

The TCR comes from a woman in her 40s with Graves' ophthalmopathy. The rearrangement joined TRBV2 to TRBJ1-1; 8 middle bases align to TRBD1. The sequenced sample consisted of blood. This receptor has the CDR3 CASILDRENTEAFF. The DNA reads TGTGCCAGCATCCTGGACAGGGAGAACACTGAAGCTTTCTTT. Full variable domain (CDR3 extended with the reference TRBV2 and TRBJ1-1 proteins): EPEVTQTPSHQVTQMGQEVILRCVPISNHLYFYWYRQILGQKVEFLVSFYNNEISEKSEIFDDQFSVERPDGSNFTLKIRSTKLEDSAMYFCASILDRENTEAFFGQGTRLTVV.